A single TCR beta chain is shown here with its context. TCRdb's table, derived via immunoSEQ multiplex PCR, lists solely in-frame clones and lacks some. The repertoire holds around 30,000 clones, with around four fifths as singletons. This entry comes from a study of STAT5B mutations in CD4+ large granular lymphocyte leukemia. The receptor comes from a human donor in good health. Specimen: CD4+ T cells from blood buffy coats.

For the CDR3, the DNA is TGTGCCAGCAGCAAATCATCGGTTTTCGGAGCTTTCTTT. It translates to CASSKSSVFGAFF. This chain uses TRBV13 with TRBJ1-1; D gene uncertain. Germline CDR1 PRHDT, CDR2 FYEKMQ (reference sequence). The ends were cut back, 5 bases at V and 10 bases at J, with 17 bases in the middle. The CDR3 has 13 residues.